One T cell receptor beta chain is described in this entry. Its target is unknown. Sequenced by immunoSEQ multiplex PCR; TCRdb stores in-frame clones only, minus some. Among some 39,000 clones listed, under 85% were seen once. This sample is part of a study of OX40 agonist ivuxolimab in advanced cancers. General study findings and limits: CD4+ and CD8+ T cells in blood underwent clonal expansion by week 6 at 0.1 to 3.0 mg/kg.

This TCR derives from an adult with an advanced solid tumor such as melanoma, head and neck, liver or kidney cancer. The sequencing used CD4+ or CD8+ T cells sorted from blood, collected in a trial of the OX40 agonist ivuxolimab.

DNA for the CDR3: TGTGCCAGCAGTGCTTCGACAGGGGGCACCGGGGAGCTGTTTTTT. Translating gives CASSASTGGTGELFF. The J gene is TRBJ2-2, the V gene TRBV25-1, with 9 bases lining up with TRBD1. V lost 4 bases to trimming and J lost 4 bases; unmatched junction nucleotides: 4. The CDR3 has 15 amino acids. The germline CDR1 and CDR2 sequences are MGHDK and SYGVNS.